This TCR beta chain originates from a study of shared clonotypes between healthy human individuals. Germline V gives CDR1 MDHEN, CDR2 SYDVKM. V lost 6 bases and J lost 5; bases outside the gene matches: 5. CDR3 length: 15 residues. Comments on this clone: Different DNA sequences within this sample yield the same CDR3.

Each cell subset's genomic DNA was divided evenly among several immunoSEQ plates. Methods used by the authors: From ImmunoSEQ came sequences covering only the junction and carrying no quality scores, so filtering differed. Method: immunoSEQ multiplex PCR; TCRdb's copy keeps in-frame clones and lacks some. That table supplies the V and J calls and clone size; D and trimming were determined from the DNA. Of 2 million to 2.5 million clones in the sample, around 92% were seen once. Nashville, Tennessee was home to all donors, who were Caucasian adults. The rearrangement uses TRBV28 and TRBJ2-5, with 14 nucleotides matching TRBD2. The TCR was taken from a man aged 18 to 30 in good health. Some clones in this sample may be carry-over from other donors' samples. Specimen: naive CD4+ T cells from PBMCs. Subset denoted: CD45RA+ positively selected. DNA of the CDR3: TGTGCCAGCAGCTCGGGACTAGCGGGAGTGGAGACCCAGTACTTC. This translates into CASSSGLAGVETQYF.